The sequence of this TCR beta chain was determined in a study of blood T cell repertoires in COVID-19. Original handling: Nucleated cell number was recorded as an estimate derived from reference gene primer amplification. TCRdb's table, derived via immunoSEQ multiplex PCR, lists solely in-frame clones and lacks some. V, J and clone size were drawn from that table, and D and trimming were deduced from the DNA. The sample lists fewer than 250,000 clones, around 82% seen once, with 3% to 4.5% in the top ten. Germline V gives CDR1 MNHEY, CDR2 SVGAGI. With 2 bases removed from V and 8 bases from J, the gap between germline ends came to 13 bases. The CDR3 consists of 15 residues. This clone showed up just a few times. The study drew participants aged roughly 18 to 89 years from some 25 US areas.

This TCR came from a woman aged 40 to 55 who had been exposed to COVID-19. The sample comprised PBMCs or T cells enriched from blood (not recorded which). The gene calls are TRBV6-5 and TRBJ1-6; the D gene is possibly TRBD1 (6 bases). CDR3 loop: CASSYGRAGDSPLHF. The DNA for the CDR3 is TGTGCCAGCAGTTACGGCCGGGCAGGGGATTCACCCCTCCACTTT.